The TCR beta chain described here comes from a study of CD8 T cells in Susac syndrome. Germline values: CDR1 MNHEY, CDR2 SMNVEV (reference sequence). Trimming cost V 0 bases and J 0 bases; bases outside gene matches: 5. This CDR3 region has 16 residues. Random hexamers primed reverse transcription of roughly 0.5 to 1 ug RNA. An immunoSEQ multiplex PCR amplified TCR beta CDR3 over 54 Vbeta and 13 Jbeta. Each CDR3 protein is one row after TCRdb ran MiXCR on the immunoSEQ multiplex PCR reads. The sample gives around 69,000 distinct CDR3 sequences, roughly 92% of which show up once; less than 0.6% is in the top ten. Isolation of CD8+ and CD4+ T cells was performed negatively, whereas enrichment of TEMRA cells was done by FACS.

The source material was CD8+ T cells from PBMCs. The origin of this receptor is a human donor with Susac syndrome. The J gene is TRBJ2-7, the V gene TRBV27; TRBD1 agrees at 7 bases. This chain's CDR3 is CASSLSTGESSYEQYF. The CDR3 bases are TGTGCCAGCAGTTTATCCACAGGGGAAAGCTCCTACGAGCAGTACTTC.